These 22 T cell receptor beta chains were all obtained from the same sample, sequenced in a study of blood T cell repertoires in COVID-19. Profiled with immunoSEQ multiplex PCR; TCRdb holds only in-frame clones, not every one. Among approximately 68,000 clones listed, around 85% were seen once. Sequenced sample: peripheral blood. These receptors all stem from a woman in her fifties or sixties with acute or convalescent COVID-19.

This chain links TRBV11-2 with TRBJ2-1; 8 bases align to TRBD2. J lost 6 bases, V lost 1 base, and 5 bases had no gene match. Germline CDR1 reads SGHAT; CDR2 reads FQNNGV. This CDR3 region has 15 residues. CDR3 region: CASSLAGGPLNEQFF. As DNA, the CDR3 is TGTGCCAGCAGCTTAGCGGGGGGGCCCCTCAATGAGCAGTTCTTC.

The rearrangement uses TRBV27 and TRBJ2-1, with TRBD2 matching over 11 bases. This CDR3 has 14 amino acids. J was trimmed by 7 bases and V by 5 bases; bases with no gene match: 4. CDR1 and CDR2 from the germline V gene are MNHEY and SMNVEV (reference sequence). CDR3: CASSRGLAENEQFF. CDR3 in DNA: TGTGCCAGCAGTCGGGGACTAGCGGAAAATGAGCAGTTCTTC.

V is TRBV7-7 and J is TRBJ2-1; possibly TRBD2 for D (5 bases). The CDR3 totals 13 residues. Looked up from germline, CDR1 is SSHAT and CDR2 is FNYEAQ (reference sequence). Trimming removed 4 bases at V and 5 bases at J, with 9 bases between. The CDR3 region is CASSSRADNEQFF. CDR3 nucleotides: TGTGCCAGCAGCTCGAGGGCCGACAATGAGCAGTTCTTC.

V gene TRBV6-5 combines with J gene TRBJ1-4; unclear D gene. CDR1 is MNHEY, CDR2 SVGAGI, per germline. This CDR3 has 14 residues. Trimming stripped 7 bases from V and 7 bases from J, with 16 bases between. As DNA, the CDR3 is TGTGCCAGCATGTCCGGGGTAGCTTCTGAAAAACTGTTTTTT. It translates to CASMSGVASEKLFF.

The chain uses TRBV29-1 and TRBJ2-1; possibly TRBD2 for D (5 bases). Trimming pared 7 bases from V and 0 bases from J, leaving 13 bases between. The CDR3 covers 14 residues. Germline V gives CDR1 SQVTM, CDR2 ANQGSEA. The CDR3 spells CSEGLGSSYNEQFF. The CDR3 DNA is TGCAGCGAAGGACTCGGTAGCTCCTACAATGAGCAGTTCTTC.

The genes are TRBV7-8 and TRBJ2-4; D could derive from TRBD1 or TRBD2 (9 bases each). The germline V gene encodes CDR1 SGHVS and CDR2 FQNEAQ. Deletions cut 0 bases from V and 4 bases from J, with 28 bases between. This CDR3 is 21 amino acids long. DNA for the CDR3: TGTGCCAGCAGCTTAGCCGCTGGGGACAGGGTCGCGGGGGGGGGAAAAAACATTCAGTACTTC. Translation: CASSLAAGDRVAGGGKNIQYF.

This clone was seen a single time. V gene TRBV7-3 combines with J gene TRBJ2-1; the match to TRBD1 covers 7 bases. Trimming cost V 4 bases and J 9 bases; bases outside gene matches: 6. Germline V gene lookup returns CDR1 SGHTA and CDR2 FQGTGA. The CDR3 has 13 amino acids. Here the CDR3 reads CASSSTGESEQFF. The CDR3 DNA is TGTGCCAGCAGCTCTACAGGGGAGAGTGAGCAGTTCTTC.

The chain couples TRBV11-2 to TRBJ1-1; D gene uncertain. Deletions cut 3 bases from V and 1 base from J, with 9 bases between. The germline gives CDR1 SGHAT, CDR2 FQNNGV. This CDR3 spans 14 amino acids. CDR3 region: CASSLWQANTEAFF. CDR3 DNA sequence: TGTGCCAGCAGCTTGTGGCAGGCGAACACTGAAGCTTTCTTT.

The chain employs TRBV6-5 and TRBJ1-3; D unclear. The CDR3 runs to 14 residues. The germline gives CDR1 MNHEY, CDR2 SVGAGI. Trimming stripped 8 bases from V and 0 bases from J, with 11 bases between. The CDR3 region is CASGDLGSGNTIYF. CDR3 DNA: TGTGCCAGCGGAGACCTGGGCTCTGGAAACACCATATATTTT.

V is TRBV7-8 and J is TRBJ2-3, with TRBD2 matching over 12 bases. There are 20 residues in the CDR3. From germline, CDR1 is SGHVS and CDR2 FQNEAQ. After removal of 0 bases from V and 5 bases from J, the junction contained 15 bases not matched to a gene. The CDR3 sequence is CASSLAFEASGGAKGDTQYF. The CDR3 region has the DNA TGTGCCAGCAGCTTAGCGTTCGAAGCTAGCGGGGGGGCTAAGGGAGATACGCAGTATTTT.

The CDR3 loop is CASSPGTGEAFF. DNA for the CDR3: TGTGCCAGCAGCCCCGGGACAGGGGAAGCTTTCTTT. The chain employs TRBV2 and TRBJ1-1; 9 bases agree with TRBD1. Germline V lookup: CDR1 SNHLY, CDR2 FYNNEI. The CDR3 is made up of 12 amino acids. Trimming at V came to 6 bases and at J to 8 bases, leaving 4 bases not matched to a gene. The full variable domain, completed using reference TRBV2 and TRBJ1-1, is EPEVTQTPSHQVTQMGQEVILRCVPISNHLYFYWYRQILGQKVEFLVSFYNNEISEKSEIFDDQFSVERPDGSNFTLKIRSTKLEDSAMYFCASSPGTGEAFFGQGTRLTVV.

The chain uses TRBV5-1 and TRBJ1-1; D remains ambiguous. V was pared by 0 bases and J by 3 bases, with 6 bases between. This CDR3 is built from 13 residues. CDR1 and CDR2 (germline): SGHRS, YFSETQ. The CDR3 nucleotides are TGCGCCAGCAGCTTGGACTCGTACACTGAAGCTTTCTTT. Translating it yields CASSLDSYTEAFF.

The chain joins TRBV27 to TRBJ2-5; D call uncertain. Trimming cost V 1 base and J 5 bases, with 11 bases left between them. CDR3 size: 14 residues. Germline V gene data show CDR1 as MNHEY and CDR2 as SMNVEV (reference sequence). The CDR3 DNA is TGTGCCAGCAGTTTATATGGGTACGGGGAGACCCAGTACTTC. Translated: CASSLYGYGETQYF.

V gene TRBV9 combines with J gene TRBJ2-1; 11 nucleotides align to TRBD1. This CDR3 has 16 amino acids. Germline-derived CDR1 and CDR2 are SGDLS and YYNGEE. The ends lost 3 bases at V and 7 bases at J; junction bases unmatched: 9. The CDR3 reads CASSERGQGVVNEQFF. For the CDR3, the DNA is TGTGCCAGCAGCGAGAGGGGACAGGGGGTGGTGAATGAGCAGTTCTTC.

The gene calls are TRBV7-9 and TRBJ2-6, with no clear D. Between the trimmed V and J ends, which lost 3 bases and 1 base, there was a span of 7 bases. Germline V gene data show CDR1 as SEHNR and CDR2 as FQNEAQ (reference sequence). This CDR3 is built from 15 residues. The CDR3 loop is CASSFEESGANVLTF. The CDR3 bases are TGTGCCAGCAGCTTCGAGGAATCTGGGGCCAACGTCCTGACTTTC. Complete variable domain (other parts from reference TRBV7-9 and TRBJ2-6): DTGVSQNPRHKITKRGQNVTFRCDPISEHNRLYWYRQTLGQGPEFLTYFQNEAQLEKSRLLSDRFSAERPKGSFSTLEIQRTEQGDSAMYLCASSFEESGANVLTFGAGSRLTVL.

The chain uses TRBV5-6 and TRBJ2-7, with D possibly matching TRBD1 (7 bases). The CDR3 sequence is 13 residues long. Between the trimmed V and J ends, which lost 4 bases and 4 bases, there was a span of 12 bases. CDR1 and CDR2 from the germline V gene are SGHDT and YYEEEE. CDR3 bases: TGTGCCAGCAGCGGCGGGACAGATTACGAGCAGTACTTC. Its translation is CASSGGTDYEQYF.

V is TRBV24-1 and J is TRBJ2-5; 11 bases map to TRBD2. V shed 3 bases and J 4 bases; nucleotides not matched to a gene: 6. The CDR3 runs to 16 residues. CDR1 and CDR2 from the germline V gene are KGHDR and SFDVKD. Written as DNA, the CDR3 is TGTGCCACCAGTGATGCGGTAGCGGGAGGGCTAGAGACCCAGTACTTC. As protein: CATSDAVAGGLETQYF.

V is TRBV5-5 and J is TRBJ2-3; D not resolved. V dropped 0 bases and J dropped 5 bases, with 4 bases sitting between them. The CDR3 has 12 residues. Germline V gene sequence: CDR1 SGHKS, CDR2 YYEKEE (reference sequence). The CDR3 is CASSLAVDTQYF. CDR3 sequence (DNA): TGTGCCAGCAGCTTGGCTGTAGATACGCAGTATTTT.

This clone appeared once. The chain recombines TRBV21-1 with TRBJ2-7; the D call of TRBD2 is as the table states it, not checked on the DNA. TRBV21-1 is shown as a pseudogene. This CDR3 has 18 residues. The CDR3 is CASRPGGLAGGLFYEQYF. CDR3 in DNA: TGTGCCAGCAGACCAGGGGGACTAGCGGGAGGACTTTTTTACGAGCAGTACTTC.

The J gene is TRBJ1-1, the V gene TRBV6-4, with D maybe TRBD1 (5 bases). Germline V gene data show CDR1 as MRHNA and CDR2 as SNTAGT. V lost 9 bases, J lost 7 bases, and 24 bases lay in between. The CDR3 has 15 amino acids. CDR3 protein: CASANQGKEIYEAFF. The DNA for the CDR3 is TGTGCCAGTGCTAATCAGGGCAAGGAAATTTATGAAGCTTTCTTT.

This clone was counted between two and nine times. This chain links TRBV28 with TRBJ1-2; a possible D gene is TRBD1 (5 bases). CDR1 is MDHEN, CDR2 SYDVKM, per germline. V was pared by 6 bases and J by 3 bases, with 23 bases between. There are 17 residues in the CDR3. CDR3 protein: CASSYLSFRGGDYGYTF. Here the CDR3 DNA reads TGTGCCAGCAGCTACCTTTCCTTCCGGGGGGGGGACTATGGCTACACCTTC.

The rearrangement links TRBV11-2 to TRBJ2-5; D may be TRBD2 (6 bases). Germline values: CDR1 SGHAT, CDR2 FQNNGV. Trimming removed 3 bases from V and 0 bases from J, with 17 bases in between. The CDR3 extends over 17 amino acids. The CDR3 loop reads CASSFRRVGGDQETQYF. For the CDR3, the DNA is TGTGCCAGCAGCTTTCGGAGAGTGGGCGGGGACCAAGAGACCCAGTACTTC.